This T cell receptor (beta chain) comes out of a study of CD8 T cells in ankylosing spondylitis. This CDR3 region has 15 residues. Losses at the gene ends were 4 bases for V and 12 bases for J; bases not matched to a gene: 11. Germline values: CDR1 SGHRS, CDR2 YFSETQ. Preparation of TCR beta libraries was done by quantitative 5'-RACE with molecular barcodes. TCRdb ran MiXCR on the 5' RACE reads and lists one entry per CDR3 protein. The sample has more than 400,000 distinct CDR3 sequences, under 5.5% seen once. This clonotype was recorded many times. Its specificity is not known. Study observations and caveats: Disease-linked clones, CD8+, were relatively rare in peripheral blood. Made up of fewer than ten highly homologous variants, a TCR beta motif appeared characteristic of ankylosing spondylitis blood. Matched ankylosing spondylitis synovial fluid reportedly contained a significantly enriched population of disease-linked clones.

V usage is TRBV5-1 and J usage is TRBJ2-5; the match to TRBD2 covers 14 bases. The TCR comes from a male donor with ankylosing spondylitis. The sequencing sample was made of blood, either unsorted or a sorted T cell fraction (not recorded which). In DNA form, the CDR3 reads TGCGCCAGCAGCCCGACCGGGACTAGCGGGAGATGGAAGTACTTC. Translation gives CASSPTGTSGRWKYF.